These 5 T cell receptor beta chains share one sample of origin, sequenced in a study of post-analysis software for immune sequencing data. General study results and limits: In patients, TRBV5-6, TRBV5-1 and TRBV20-1 belonged to five TRBV segments found more frequently than in controls.

Tagging with unique molecular identifiers was a feature of the TCR beta cDNA libraries. Each CDR3 protein gets one entry after TCRdb re-called the PCR reads with MiXCR. The sample yields approximately 730,000 distinct CDR3 sequences, less than 35% seen once. Their antigens are not known. The source material was blood. The receptors originated from a girl under 18 with multiple sclerosis.

The chain joins TRBV7-2 to TRBJ2-5, with a possible D match to TRBD2 (7 bases). V was clipped by 3 bases and J by 6 bases, with 11 bases between them. This CDR3 has 13 amino acids. Germline lookup yields CDR1 SGHTA and CDR2 FQGNSA. The DNA for the CDR3 is TGTGCCAGCAGCTTGGACAGCGGGAAGACCCAGTACTTC. Translation gives CASSLDSGKTQYF. Full variable domain (missing parts from reference TRBV7-2 and TRBJ2-5): GAGVSQSPSNKVTEKGKDVELRCDPISGHTALYWYRQSLGQGLEFLIYFQGNSAPDKSGLPSDRFSAERTGGSVSTLTIQRTQQEDSAVYLCASSLDSGKTQYFGPGTRLLVL.

This clonotype was detected only a few times. The J gene is TRBJ1-2, the V gene TRBV4-1; no firm D call. Trimming took off 0 bases at V and 7 bases at J, with 12 bases between the two ends. The germline V gene has CDR1 MGHRA and CDR2 YSYEKL. This CDR3 region has 14 residues. The CDR3 region is CASSQESTLGGYTF. For the CDR3, the DNA is TGCGCCAGCAGCCAAGAATCCACCCTAGGTGGCTACACCTTC.

The chain joins TRBV20-1 to TRBJ2-1; 10 bases are a match to TRBD2. Germline V gene data show CDR1 as DFQATT and CDR2 as SNEGSKA (reference sequence). The CDR3 contains 15 residues. Germline trimming cut 6 bases from V and 1 base from J; bases unmatched to any gene: 6. The chain's CDR3 is CSAQGTSASYNEQFF. The CDR3 bases are TGCAGTGCGCAAGGGACTAGCGCTTCCTACAATGAGCAGTTCTTC.

This clonotype came up once. V is TRBV7-2 and J is TRBJ2-5; TRBD2 is a possible D gene (7 bases). Germline-derived CDR1 and CDR2 are SGHTA and FQGNSA. The CDR3 length is 11 residues. V was pared by 5 bases and J by 11 bases, with 12 bases between. The CDR3 loop is CASSARGGQYF. The CDR3 DNA follows: TGTGCCAGCAGCGCCAGGGGAGGGCAGTACTTC.

This chain connects TRBV29-1 to TRBJ1-2, with a weak D call TRBD1 (5 bases). In germline, CDR1 is SQVTM, CDR2 ANQGSEA. The CDR3 runs to 11 residues. V shed 7 bases and J shed 4 bases, with 10 bases lying between them. The CDR3 reads CSEGGGYGYTF. In DNA form, the CDR3 reads TGCAGCGAAGGCGGGGGCTATGGCTACACCTTC.